This is a list of T cell receptor beta chains from one sample in a study of blood T cell repertoires in COVID-19. The repertoire was sequenced with immunoSEQ multiplex PCR; TCRdb's copy has only in-frame clones and lacks some. The sample has about 120,000 clones; more than 75% are singletons. The sequenced sample was peripheral blood. These receptors were collected from a woman in her forties or fifties with acute or convalescent COVID-19. CDR3s include the opening cysteine and the closing phenylalanine or tryptophan. Each record gives: V gene, CDR3 length, D gene, J gene, clone size, CDR3 protein, CDR3 DNA. A D gene is named only where the DNA matches it firmly. Expanded clones get a size class; other rows say once, few or many, or leave the size out.

v_gene: TRBV11-2
len: 16
d_gene: TRBD2
j_gene: TRBJ2-1
abundance: .
CDR3aa: CASSLPLAGGRREQFF
CDR3nt: TGTGCCAGCAGCCTCCCCCTAGCGGGGGGCAGGAGAGAGCAGTTCTTC

v_gene: TRBV4-2
len: 17
d_gene: .
j_gene: TRBJ1-3
abundance: few
CDR3aa: CASSKRDTQRSGNTIYF
CDR3nt: TGTGCCAGCAGCAAAAGGGACACCCAGAGGTCTGGAAACACCATATATTTT

v_gene: TRBV2
len: 16
d_gene: .
j_gene: TRBJ1-5
abundance: .
CDR3aa: CASSEALGGFTQPQHF
CDR3nt: TGTGCCAGCAGTGAAGCACTGGGGGGGTTCACTCAGCCCCAGCATTTT

v_gene: TRBV7-2
len: 16
d_gene: TRBD2
j_gene: TRBJ2-1
abundance: once
CDR3aa: CASSLGLARRVYEQFF
CDR3nt: TGTGCCAGCAGCTTAGGACTAGCCCGGAGGGTCTATGAGCAGTTCTTC

v_gene: TRBV18
len: 16
d_gene: .
j_gene: TRBJ1-5
abundance: .
CDR3aa: CASSRAGQMSNQPQHF
CDR3nt: TGTGCCAGCTCACGCGCCGGACAGATGAGCAATCAGCCCCAGCATTTT

v_gene: TRBV3-1/TRBV3-2
len: 13
d_gene: .
j_gene: TRBJ1-2
abundance: few
CDR3aa: CASSQVPGLGYTF
CDR3nt: TGTGCCAGCAGCCAAGTCCCAGGGCTTGGCTACACCTTC

v_gene: TRBV12-3/TRBV12-4
len: 12
d_gene: .
j_gene: TRBJ2-1
abundance: .
CDR3aa: CASRARGHEQFF
CDR3nt: TGTGCCAGCAGGGCGCGCGGCCATGAGCAGTTCTTC

v_gene: TRBV5-1
len: 15
d_gene: TRBD2
j_gene: TRBJ2-1
abundance: .
CDR3aa: CASSLAGLADNEQFF
CDR3nt: TGCGCCAGCAGCTTGGCGGGACTAGCGGACAATGAGCAGTTCTTC

v_gene: TRBV5-4
len: 15
d_gene: .
j_gene: TRBJ2-2
abundance: once
CDR3aa: CASSLTQGGGGELFF
CDR3nt: TGTGCCAGCAGCTTGACCCAGGGGGGAGGCGGGGAGCTGTTTTTT

v_gene: TRBV29-1
len: 12
d_gene: .
j_gene: TRBJ2-5
abundance: once
CDR3aa: CSGGTIKETQYF
CDR3nt: TGCAGCGGAGGGACAATTAAAGAGACCCAGTACTTC

v_gene: TRBV5-6
len: 15
d_gene: .
j_gene: TRBJ2-4
abundance: .
CDR3aa: CASSFLTGAKNIQYF
CDR3nt: TGTGCCAGCAGCTTCCTAACGGGGGCCAAAAACATTCAGTACTTC

v_gene: TRBV19
len: 16
d_gene: .
j_gene: TRBJ1-5
abundance: .
CDR3aa: CASSPDSLGGNQPQHF
CDR3nt: TGTGCCAGTAGTCCCGACTCACTAGGAGGCAATCAGCCCCAGCATTTT

v_gene: TRBV7-2
len: 14
d_gene: .
j_gene: TRBJ2-7
abundance: .
CDR3aa: CASSPRAGSYEQYF
CDR3nt: TGTGCCAGCAGCCCCCGGGCGGGCTCCTACGAGCAGTACTTC

v_gene: TRBV29-1
len: 15
d_gene: TRBD2
j_gene: TRBJ2-3
abundance: once
CDR3aa: CSVRPSGAPTDTQYF
CDR3nt: TGCAGCGTCCGACCTAGCGGAGCCCCCACAGATACGCAGTATTTT

v_gene: TRBV5-1
len: 16
d_gene: TRBD2
j_gene: TRBJ2-3
abundance: .
CDR3aa: CASSLTGGQNTDTQYF
CDR3nt: TGCGCCAGCAGTTTAACGGGAGGACAAAACACAGATACGCAGTATTTT